These T cell receptor beta chains were read from a single sample in a study of human T cells and chemical hapten exposure. TCRdb recomputed calls from the RACE reads with MiXCR, one row per CDR3 protein. The sample gives roughly 86,000 distinct CDR3 sequences, 10% of which show up once; 2.2% is in the top ten. The specimen comprised whole blood, sampled in connection with sensitization to the hapten diphenylcyclopropenone (DPC). The receptors here all came from a middle-aged man with alopecia areata. Some clones in this sample may be carry-over from other donors' samples. CDR3s include the opening cysteine and the closing phenylalanine or tryptophan. The order of the fields is CDR3 length, V gene, J gene, CDR3 protein.

15	TRBV12-3/TRBV12-4	TRBJ2-3	CASRGAGGPTDTQYF
13	TRBV18	TRBJ2-1	CASSPPQLNEQFF
14	TRBV29-1	TRBJ1-5	CSVREGRGNQPQHF
18	TRBV28	TRBJ2-5	CASSFISVQGAYQETQYF
16	TRBV6-2/TRBV6-3	TRBJ1-5	CASTIGPGQGYQPQHF
14	TRBV9	TRBJ2-2	CASSVAPTTGELFF
15	TRBV4-3	TRBJ2-3	CASSQDSGAGDTQYF
13	TRBV29-1	TRBJ2-2	CSGRGRDTGELFF
16	TRBV14	TRBJ2-2	CASSQSSGLGTGELFF
11	TRBV20-1	TRBJ2-2	CSARSPGELFF
16	TRBV5-1	TRBJ1-2	CASSLWGPGQDYGYTF
16	TRBV19	TRBJ2-1	CASSIGGDRRLGEQFF
16	TRBV6-2/TRBV6-3	TRBJ2-6	CASTPWDRSGANVLTF
11	TRBV6-1	TRBJ2-3	CASSEGDTQYF
15	TRBV5-1	TRBJ2-7	CASSLAPGVGYEQYF
14	TRBV4-3	TRBJ2-3	CASRAQGLTDTQYF
15	TRBV11-1	TRBJ2-5	CASSLAAGAWETQYF
14	TRBV29-1	TRBJ1-2	CSVQTGGSNYGYTF
12	TRBV5-8	TRBJ2-2	CASSSLFGELFF
14	TRBV10-3	TRBJ2-1	CAISAGPGSAEQFF
9	TRBV2	TRBJ2-1	CASSPPKGF
12	TRBV7-2	TRBJ2-3	CASSLYGDTQYF
15	TRBV3-1	TRBJ1-1	CASSQGSQGITEAFF
16	TRBV4-1	TRBJ2-5	CASRRPGAVAQETQYF
16	TRBV7-9	TRBJ2-7	CASSPKVGEGSYEQYF
15	TRBV9	TRBJ2-7	CASSPFPGVHYEQYF
16	TRBV3-1	TRBJ2-5	CASSQPAIAHQETQYF
13	TRBV30	TRBJ2-1	CAWRWTSLGEQFF
13	TRBV29-1	TRBJ2-7	CSAGVGQGYEQYF
15	TRBV12-3/TRBV12-4	TRBJ2-7	CASSSQGRGYYEQYF
19	TRBV7-9	TRBJ2-1	CASSPDRDRVSASYNEQFF
13	TRBV29-1	TRBJ2-3	CSVAGTVTDTQYF
14	TRBV12-3/TRBV12-4	TRBJ1-5	CASSLGDSYQPQHF
13	TRBV12-3/TRBV12-4	TRBJ1-3	CASSFPQGATIYF
15	TRBV12-3/TRBV12-4	TRBJ2-5	CASSTGQGAGETQYF
14	TRBV27	TRBJ2-5	CASSHSLGQETQYF
14	TRBV20-1	TRBJ1-4	CSARDPTGGEKLFF
15	TRBV19	TRBJ2-6	CASSVARSGANVLTF
15	TRBV3-1	TRBJ2-7	CASSPTPGPSYEQYF
13	TRBV19	TRBJ1-2	CASRPGHTYGYTF
12	TRBV20-1	TRBJ2-7	CSAWDRAYEQYF
15	TRBV6-2/TRBV6-3	TRBJ2-3	CASSGGGVRPDTQYF
16	TRBV7-2	TRBJ2-1	CASSLYVLAGGQGRVF
13	TRBV20-1	TRBJ2-7	CSAPSPGGYEQYF
16	TRBV24-1	TRBJ1-5	CATSDSQGAGNQPQHF